Each of the 23 T cell receptor beta chains below was sequenced from the same sample in a study of blood T cell repertoires in COVID-19. Clones were sequenced by immunoSEQ multiplex PCR, and TCRdb holds only the in-frame ones, with some missing. Among over 250,000 clones listed, approximately 93% were seen once. The sequenced sample was peripheral blood. The receptors originated from a woman in her thirties with COVID-19, enrolled during active disease.

This chain connects TRBV30 to TRBJ1-6; no clear D gene. The V gene's germline CDR1 is GTSNPN and CDR2 SVGIG (reference sequence). V was clipped by 1 base and J by 10 bases, with 8 bases between them. This CDR3 comprises 12 residues. The CDR3 is CAWSGVYSPLHF. The CDR3 nucleotides read TGTGCCTGGAGTGGCGTATACTCACCCCTCCACTTT.

The rearrangement uses TRBV7-9 and TRBJ1-1; 8 bases are shared with TRBD1. The CDR3 totals 14 residues. Germline V CDR1 and CDR2: SEHNR, FQNEAQ (reference sequence). Trimming cost V 5 bases and J 5 bases; bases outside gene matches: 7. CDR3 bases: TGTGCCAGCAGCCCGGACAGGGTTTGGACTGAAGCTTTCTTT. Its translation: CASSPDRVWTEAFF.

The chain uses TRBV5-4 and TRBJ2-1; 13 bases map to TRBD2. The CDR3 is 15 amino acids. Per the germline V gene, CDR1 is SGHNT and CDR2 is YYREEE (reference sequence). V gave up 4 bases and J gave up 5 bases; unmatched junction bases: 3. Here the CDR3 reads CASSLGLAGDNEQFF. For the CDR3, the DNA is TGTGCCAGCAGCCTCGGACTAGCGGGGGACAATGAGCAGTTCTTC.

This sequence joins TRBV7-7 and TRBJ2-3; TRBD2 matches 9 bases. CDR1 is SSHAT, CDR2 FNYEAQ, per germline (reference sequence). V lost 5 bases, J lost 2 bases, and 8 bases stayed unmatched. The length of the CDR3 is 16 residues. CDR3 bases: TGTGCCAGCAGCCCTAGACTAGCGGATAACACAGATACGCAGTATTTT. Encoded protein: CASSPRLADNTDTQYF.

This clone has a single count. The chain recombines TRBV9 with TRBJ2-3; 13 bases match TRBD2. CDR1 is SGDLS and CDR2 is YYNGEE in the germline V gene. Losses at the gene ends were 0 bases for V and 1 base for J; bases not matched to a gene: 5. The CDR3 is 18 residues long. The CDR3 loop is CASSVGTSGSGGTDTQYF. In nucleotides, the CDR3 is TGTGCCAGCAGCGTAGGGACTAGCGGGAGCGGTGGCACAGATACGCAGTATTTT.

The chain couples TRBV30 to TRBJ2-7, with a possible D match to TRBD1 (5 bases). This CDR3 has 14 residues. Germline lookup yields CDR1 GTSNPN and CDR2 SVGIG (reference sequence). The V and J ends lost 0 bases and 1 base respectively, with 10 bases between them. CDR3: CAWSVAGLSYEQYF. In DNA form, the CDR3 reads TGTGCCTGGAGTGTGGCAGGGTTGTCCTACGAGCAGTACTTC.

This chain links TRBV5-4 with TRBJ1-1; perhaps TRBD1 as D (5 bases). Germline-derived CDR1 and CDR2 are SGHNT and YYREEE (reference sequence). The V end lost 0 bases, the J end lost 7 bases, and 13 bases lay between the germline ends. The CDR3 spans 14 residues. CDR3 sequence: CASSLDRQLGEAFF. Here the CDR3 DNA reads TGTGCCAGCAGCTTGGACAGGCAGTTAGGTGAAGCTTTCTTT. Full variable domain (missing parts from reference TRBV5-4 and TRBJ1-1): ETGVTQSPTHLIKTRGQQVTLRCSSQSGHNTVSWYQQALGQGPQFIFQYYREEENGRGNFPPRFSGLQFPNYSSELNVNALELDDSALYLCASSLDRQLGEAFFGQGTRLTVV.

CDR3 nucleotide sequence: TGTGCCACCCAGGGGACCCTTATGACCCAGTACTTC. Protein sequence: CATQGTLMTQYF. The gene calls are TRBV6-5 and TRBJ2-5; TRBD1 is a possible D gene (6 bases). The CDR3 loop spans 12 amino acids. In germline, CDR1 is MNHEY, CDR2 SVGAGI. V was pared by 10 bases and J by 7 bases, with 16 bases between.

J is TRBJ1-2 and V is TRBV5-4, with D possibly matching TRBD1 (5 bases). Trimming took off 0 bases at V and 5 bases at J, with 8 bases between the two ends. CDR3 length equals 13 residues. The germline V gene encodes CDR1 SGHNT and CDR2 YYREEE (reference sequence). The CDR3 here is CASSLEGPYGYTF. Here the CDR3 DNA reads TGTGCCAGCAGCTTGGAGGGGCCGTATGGCTACACCTTC.

CDR3 sequence (DNA): TGTGCCATCAGCGCACTAGGAGGGGATACGCAGTATTTT. Amino acid sequence: CAISALGGDTQYF. V usage is TRBV10-3 and J usage is TRBJ2-3; TRBD2 might be the D (6 bases). Trimming shortened V by 6 bases and J by 6 bases, and 13 bases separated the two germline ends. The CDR3 has 13 residues. The germline V gene encodes CDR1 ENHRY and CDR2 SYGVKD.

The gene calls are TRBV3-1 (or the pseudogene TRBV3-2) and TRBJ1-2, with D possibly being TRBD1 (6 bases). Looked up from germline, CDR1 is LGHDT and CDR2 is YNNKEL (reference sequence). Between the trimmed V and J ends, which lost 0 bases and 4 bases, there was a span of 15 bases. The CDR3 runs to 16 residues. This CDR3 is CASSQEQGLGGYGYTF. The DNA for the CDR3 is TGTGCCAGCAGCCAAGAACAGGGCCTGGGCGGCTATGGCTACACCTTC.

In DNA, the CDR3 is TGTGCCAGCTGGACAGGGGTGGAACATCAGCCCCAGCATTTT. It encodes CASWTGVEHQPQHF. The gene calls are TRBV19 and TRBJ1-5, with 9 bases lining up with TRBD1. Germline V CDR1 and CDR2: LNHDA, SQIVND (reference sequence). J was trimmed by 5 bases and V by 9 bases; bases with no gene match: 8. This CDR3 region has 14 residues.

The V call is TRBV6-5, the J call TRBJ2-4; 10 bases are a match to TRBD1. J lost 1 base, V lost 4 bases, and 4 bases had no gene match. Germline V CDR1 and CDR2: MNHEY, SVGAGI. There are 16 residues in the CDR3. This chain's CDR3 is CASSSAGQGAKNIQYF. Here the CDR3 DNA reads TGTGCCAGCAGTTCGGCGGGACAGGGGGCCAAAAACATTCAGTACTTC.

The CDR3: CASSEAGQGNTEAFF. The DNA of the CDR3 is TGTGCCAGCAGCGAAGCGGGACAGGGTAACACTGAAGCTTTCTTT. V is TRBV7-6 and J is TRBJ1-1; TRBD1 matches 9 bases. V lost 5 bases to trimming and J lost 2 bases; unmatched junction nucleotides: 6. CDR3 size: 15 residues. Germline lookup yields CDR1 SGHVS and CDR2 FNYEAQ.

The chain joins TRBV30 to TRBJ1-1; D may be TRBD1 (6 bases). Trimming cost V 4 bases and J 1 base, with 10 bases left between them. Germline lookup yields CDR1 GTSNPN and CDR2 SVGIG (reference sequence). This CDR3 is 13 amino acids long. CDR3 nucleotide sequence: TGTGCCTGGAACCTACAGGGGAACACTGAAGCTTTCTTT. Translating gives CAWNLQGNTEAFF.

V is TRBV5-1 and J is TRBJ1-1; D gene uncertain. This CDR3 is 13 amino acids long. V was pared by 2 bases and J by 1 base, with 6 bases between. CDR1 and CDR2 from the germline V gene are SGHRS and YFSETQ. CDR3 DNA sequence: TGCGCCAGCAGCTTAGCCCAGAACACTGAAGCTTTCTTT. This gives the protein CASSLAQNTEAFF.

The V and J genes are TRBV5-1 and TRBJ2-1; 13 bases are a match to TRBD2. From germline, CDR1 is SGHRS and CDR2 YFSETQ. The V segment lost 2 bases and the J segment 6 bases; nucleotides outside the gene matches: 11. The CDR3 is 18 residues long. The CDR3 bases are TGCGCCAGCAGCTTCGATTACGCCGGGACTAGCGGGATCAATGAGCAGTTCTTC. This sequence encodes CASSFDYAGTSGINEQFF.

The rearrangement links TRBV5-1 to TRBJ1-1; no clear D. Trimming cost V 0 bases and J 4 bases, with 10 bases left between them. The CDR3 contains 14 residues. Germline V gene sequence: CDR1 SGHRS, CDR2 YFSETQ. The DNA for the CDR3 is TGCGCCAGCAGCTTGGACATCTCGGGCACTGAAGCTTTCTTT. Its translation: CASSLDISGTEAFF.

The V and J genes are TRBV7-9 and TRBJ1-3, with TRBD1 as a possible D gene (5 bases). The germline V gene encodes CDR1 SEHNR and CDR2 FQNEAQ (reference sequence). The germline V and J ends were trimmed by 1 base and 2 bases, with 15 bases remaining between them. CDR3 length equals 17 residues. In DNA form, the CDR3 reads TGTGCCAGCAGCTTAGTTTCGACAGCAAATCCTGGAAACACCATATATTTT. Translated: CASSLVSTANPGNTIYF.

The chain recombines TRBV24-1 with TRBJ2-1; D perhaps matches TRBD1 (6 bases). Between the trimmed V and J ends, which lost 4 bases and 7 bases, there was a span of 13 bases. The germline CDR1 and CDR2 sequences are KGHDR and SFDVKD. This CDR3 is built from 14 residues. The CDR3, as DNA: TGTGCCACCAGTGACCTGCGAGGGGGAAATGAGCAGTTCTTC. This encodes CATSDLRGGNEQFF.

The chain carries TRBV11-2 and TRBJ2-7, with no clear D. Germline V gene lookup returns CDR1 SGHAT and CDR2 FQNNGV. There are 12 residues in the CDR3. Trimming pared 2 bases from V and 6 bases from J, leaving 8 bases between. CDR3: CASSLFLSEQYF. For the CDR3, the DNA is TGTGCCAGCAGCTTATTCCTCTCCGAGCAGTACTTC.

DNA for the CDR3: TGTGCCAGCAGTGAGGGACTAGCCTCCTACGAGCAGTACTTC. Its translation is CASSEGLASYEQYF. The V call is TRBV6-4, the J call TRBJ2-7, with 9 bases matching TRBD2. The junction had 0 bases not matched to a gene; V was cut back by 3 bases and J by 0 bases. CDR1 is MRHNA, CDR2 SNTAGT, per germline. The CDR3 covers 14 residues.

This sequence joins TRBV6-5 and TRBJ2-5; 8 positions agree with TRBD2. CDR3 length: 13 amino acids. The germline gives CDR1 MNHEY, CDR2 SVGAGI. With 8 bases clipped from V and 5 bases from J, the junction kept 7 bases outside the gene matches. The CDR3 reads CASRAGEGETQYF. Written as DNA, the CDR3 is TGTGCCAGCCGAGCGGGAGAGGGTGAGACCCAGTACTTC.